Listed below are T cell receptor beta chains from one sample, sequenced in a study of cytomegalovirus exposure and HLA in healthy donors. Measured with immunoSEQ multiplex PCR; TCRdb has only the in-frame clones, and not every one. In the table there are 160,000 or so clones, roughly 80% of which are singletons. The sequencing sample was made of PBMCs. Receptor source: a middle-aged man in good health and CMV-seropositive. The CDR3 runs from the conserved cysteine through the conserved F or W. D genes are given only for firm matches. Not every row has a clone size; where given, it reads once, few, many or a size class.

J | V | size | D | CDR3 | DNA
TRBJ2-4 | TRBV6-1 | once | TRBD1 | CASLDRVRSKNIQYF | TGTGCCAGCCTGGACAGGGTTCGATCAAAAAACATTCAGTACTTC
TRBJ2-1 | TRBV9 | - | TRBD1 | CASSPRTGGKSYNEQFF | TGTGCCAGCAGCCCGAGGACAGGGGGCAAGAGCTACAATGAGCAGTTCTTC
TRBJ2-7 | TRBV10-3 | few | TRBD1 | CAISRDRGDYEQYF | TGTGCCATCAGTCGGGACAGGGGTGACTACGAGCAGTACTTC
TRBJ2-1 | TRBV9 | - | TRBD2 | CASSDGTSGGNEQFF | TGTGCCAGCAGCGACGGGACTAGCGGGGGGAATGAGCAGTTCTTC
TRBJ1-5 | TRBV28 | once | - | CASSLWGDTLSNQPQHF | TGTGCCAGCAGTTTATGGGGGGACACCCTTAGCAATCAGCCCCAGCATTTT
TRBJ1-4 | TRBV4-2 | once | TRBD1 | CAGRASGTGHGANEKLFF | TGTGCCGGCAGGGCATCCGGGACAGGCCATGGGGCTAATGAAAAACTGTTTTTT
TRBJ2-7 | TRBV27 | - | TRBD2 | CASSPPPGGLYEQYF | TGTGCCAGCAGTCCGCCGCCGGGAGGCCTCTACGAGCAGTACTTC
TRBJ2-5 | TRBV7-2 | once | TRBD2 | CASSLAAAGGQETQYF | TGTGCCAGCAGCTTAGCGGCCGCGGGGGGACAAGAGACCCAGTACTTC
TRBJ1-2 | TRBV19 | - | TRBD1 | CASTKSDRAGFGGYTF | TGTGCCAGTACCAAAAGCGACAGGGCCGGTTTTGGTGGCTACACCTTC
TRBJ2-7 | TRBV5-1 | once | - | CASSLVWGGQGEQYF | TGCGCCAGCAGCTTGGTGTGGGGGGGACAAGGCGAGCAGTACTTC
TRBJ2-7 | TRBV6-5 | - | - | CASSYSRGSEQYF | TGTGCCAGCAGTTACTCGAGGGGGAGCGAGCAGTACTTC
TRBJ1-1 | TRBV6-5 | - | TRBD1 | CASSSRQGVFTEAFF | TGTGCCAGCAGTTCCAGACAGGGAGTTTTCACTGAAGCTTTCTTT
TRBJ2-3 | TRBV14 | - | - | CASSLGQRTDTQYF | TGTGCCAGCAGCCTAGGACAGCGCACAGATACGCAGTATTTT
TRBJ1-1 | TRBV15 | - | TRBD1 | CATSRETGDTEAFF | TGTGCCACCAGCAGGGAAACAGGGGACACTGAAGCTTTCTTT
TRBJ1-1 | TRBV9 | - | - | CASARGTVNTEAFF | TGTGCCAGCGCGAGGGGGACGGTGAACACTGAAGCTTTCTTT
TRBJ1-1 | TRBV7-9 | - | - | CASSLEAFF | TGTGCCAGCAGCCTAGAAGCTTTCTTT
TRBJ2-2 | TRBV9 | - | - | CASSVDKDSRTRRELFF | TGTGCCAGCAGCGTAGATAAGGACAGCCGAACACGCAGGGAGCTGTTTTTT
TRBJ1-1 | TRBV30 | - | TRBD1 | CAWNTGANTEAFF | TGTGCCTGGAATACAGGGGCGAACACTGAAGCTTTCTTT
TRBJ2-2 | TRBV30 | - | TRBD2 | CARSGGSWTGELFF | TGTGCCCGGTCGGGGGGATCGTGGACCGGGGAGCTGTTTTTT
TRBJ1-1 | TRBV5-1 | once | TRBD1 | CASSPGTGGNEAFF | TGCGCCAGCAGCCCCGGGACAGGGGGGAATGAAGCTTTCTTT
TRBJ2-7 | TRBV10-3 | - | - | CAISEQADEQYF | TGTGCCATCAGTGAACAGGCCGACGAGCAGTACTTC
TRBJ2-1 | TRBV7-6 | - | - | CASSLGHEEQFF | TGTGCCAGCAGCTTAGGTCACGAGGAGCAGTTCTTC
TRBJ2-3 | TRBV11-2 | - | - | CASRGGLSTDTQYF | TGTGCCAGCAGGGGGGGGCTCAGCACAGATACGCAGTATTTT
TRBJ2-1 | TRBV6-4 | few | TRBD2 | CASSAAGDYNEQFF | TGTGCCAGCAGTGCGGCGGGGGACTACAATGAGCAGTTCTTC
TRBJ2-4 | TRBV7-2 | - | TRBD2 | CASSFGGGAKNIQYF | TGTGCCAGCAGCTTCGGGGGGGGAGCCAAAAACATTCAGTACTTC
TRBJ2-7 | TRBV7-9 | - | TRBD1 | CASSNPGQVYEQYF | TGTGCCAGCAGCAATCCGGGACAGGTCTACGAGCAGTACTTC
TRBJ2-1 | TRBV5-6 | - | TRBD2 | CASSPRTSGAYNEQFF | TGTGCCAGCAGCCCCCGGACTAGCGGGGCATACAATGAGCAGTTCTTC